This T cell receptor beta chain was recovered during a study of ipilimumab plus nivolumab after autologous stem cell transplantation. Starting 14 to 28 days after autologous transplant, ipilimumab 1 mg/kg was given. Patients got 3 mg/kg IV nivolumab weeks 1, 4, 7, 10, then biweekly through week 26. Produced via immunoSEQ multiplex PCR; TCRdb's table is partial and in-frame only. The table shows several thousand clones, with 67% occurring only once. With V trimmed by 8 bases and J by 5 bases, 9 bases remained unmatched. Germline CDR1 KGHSH, CDR2 LQKENI. The length of the CDR3 is 13 residues. Specimen: PBMCs, collected in a trial of ipilimumab plus nivolumab as post-transplant consolidation. The TCR originated in a female donor with multiple myeloma. This sequence joins TRBV18 and TRBJ2-7, with 7 positions matching TRBD1. The CDR3 here is CASGMTGRNEQYF. The CDR3 nucleotides are TGTGCCAGCGGAATGACAGGGCGAAACGAGCAGTACTTC. The full variable domain, completed using reference TRBV18 and TRBJ2-7, is NAGVMQNPRHLVRRRGQEARLRCSPMKGHSHVYWYRQLPEEGLKFMVYLQKENIIDESGMPKERFSAEFPKEGPSILRIQQVVRGDSAAYFCASGMTGRNEQYFGPGTRLTVT.